Listed below are T cell receptor beta chains from one sample, sequenced in a study of blood T cell repertoires in COVID-19. Sequencing used immunoSEQ multiplex PCR; TCRdb keeps in-frame clones, though not all of them. The table shows 120,000 to 150,000 clones, with 88% occurring only once. The sequenced material came from peripheral blood. The source is an older woman with acute or convalescent COVID-19. Both conserved end residues are part of each CDR3. The D gene is left open where the match is weak. Some rows mark clone size as missing; the rest say once, few, many or name a class of expanded clone.

j_gene: TRBJ2-7
d_gene: TRBD1
v_gene: TRBV7-9
abundance: -
CDR3aa: CASSRWTGVRDEQYF
CDR3nt: TGTGCCAGCAGCCGTTGGACAGGGGTGAGAGACGAGCAGTACTTC

j_gene: TRBJ2-7
d_gene: TRBD1
v_gene: TRBV28
abundance: -
CDR3aa: CASSLAQGARYEQYF
CDR3nt: TGTGCCAGCAGCCTAGCACAGGGGGCGCGGTACGAGCAGTACTTC

j_gene: TRBJ2-5
d_gene: TRBD1
v_gene: TRBV7-3
abundance: -
CDR3aa: CASSPGQQETQYF
CDR3nt: TGTGCCAGCAGCCCGGGACAGCAAGAGACCCAGTACTTC

j_gene: TRBJ1-3
d_gene: TRBD1
v_gene: TRBV9
abundance: -
CDR3aa: CASSANYRGSGNTIYF
CDR3nt: TGTGCCAGCAGCGCTAACTACAGGGGTTCTGGAAACACCATATATTTT

j_gene: TRBJ2-1
d_gene: -
v_gene: TRBV18
abundance: -
CDR3aa: CASSLQGNNEQFF
CDR3nt: TGTGCCAGCTCCCTCCAGGGGAACAATGAGCAGTTCTTC

j_gene: TRBJ1-1
d_gene: -
v_gene: TRBV5-5
abundance: -
CDR3aa: CASGREGNTEAFF
CDR3nt: TGTGCCAGCGGCAGGGAGGGGAACACTGAAGCTTTCTTT

j_gene: TRBJ2-6
d_gene: TRBD2
v_gene: TRBV4-2
abundance: -
CDR3aa: CASSQELAGDGANVLTF
CDR3nt: TGTGCCAGCAGCCAAGAGCTAGCGGGGGATGGGGCCAACGTCCTGACTTTC

j_gene: TRBJ2-5
d_gene: TRBD2
v_gene: TRBV9
abundance: -
CDR3aa: CASSVEAGGNQETQYF
CDR3nt: TGTGCCAGCAGCGTAGAAGCGGGGGGGAACCAAGAGACCCAGTACTTC

j_gene: TRBJ2-7
d_gene: TRBD1
v_gene: TRBV7-2
abundance: -
CDR3aa: CASSLGPPGTGYEQYF
CDR3nt: TGTGCCAGCAGCTTAGGCCCACCCGGGACAGGGTACGAGCAGTACTTC

j_gene: TRBJ2-2
d_gene: -
v_gene: TRBV5-1
abundance: -
CDR3aa: CASSFTGTFNTGELFF
CDR3nt: TGCGCCAGCAGCTTCACCGGGACATTTAACACCGGGGAGCTGTTTTTT

j_gene: TRBJ1-4
d_gene: -
v_gene: TRBV5-1
abundance: -
CDR3aa: CASSLQTRGEKLFF
CDR3nt: TGCGCCAGCAGCCTCCAGACTAGGGGTGAAAAACTGTTTTTT

j_gene: TRBJ1-5
d_gene: -
v_gene: TRBV5-8
abundance: -
CDR3aa: CASSLAKRGGRSQPQHF
CDR3nt: TGTGCCAGCAGCTTGGCTAAACGCGGGGGAAGGAGTCAGCCCCAGCATTTT

j_gene: TRBJ1-3
d_gene: TRBD1
v_gene: TRBV12-3/TRBV12-4
abundance: -
CDR3aa: CASDRGSGNTIYF
CDR3nt: TGTGCTAGTGACAGGGGCTCTGGAAACACCATATATTTT

j_gene: TRBJ1-4
d_gene: TRBD1
v_gene: TRBV9
abundance: once
CDR3aa: CASSAGQGKEKLFF
CDR3nt: TGTGCCAGCAGCGCGGGACAGGGGAAGGAAAAACTGTTTTTT

j_gene: TRBJ1-1
d_gene: -
v_gene: TRBV11-2
abundance: -
CDR3aa: CASSLERGGGAFF
CDR3nt: TGTGCCAGCAGCTTAGAGCGGGGAGGGGGAGCTTTCTTT

j_gene: TRBJ2-5
d_gene: -
v_gene: TRBV5-1
abundance: -
CDR3aa: CASSWGTGGMETQYF
CDR3nt: TGCGCCAGCAGCTGGGGGACTGGGGGAATGGAGACCCAGTACTTC

j_gene: TRBJ2-7
d_gene: -
v_gene: TRBV7-9
abundance: -
CDR3aa: CASSLLGGTTYEQYF
CDR3nt: TGTGCCAGCAGCTTACTCGGGGGAACCACCTACGAGCAGTACTTC

j_gene: TRBJ2-3
d_gene: -
v_gene: TRBV2
abundance: -
CDR3aa: CASSDRAGVTDTQYF
CDR3nt: TGTGCCAGCAGTGATAGAGCGGGCGTTACAGATACGCAGTATTTT

j_gene: TRBJ1-4
d_gene: TRBD1
v_gene: TRBV9
abundance: -
CDR3aa: CASSVGSGTGGVSEKLFF
CDR3nt: TGTGCCAGCAGCGTAGGTTCTGGGACAGGGGGCGTAAGCGAAAAACTGTTTTTT

j_gene: TRBJ2-7
d_gene: -
v_gene: TRBV27
abundance: -
CDR3aa: CASRRLSPYEQYF
CDR3nt: TGTGCCAGCAGACGACTTAGCCCCTACGAGCAGTACTTC

j_gene: TRBJ2-7
d_gene: TRBD1
v_gene: TRBV9
abundance: -
CDR3aa: CASSVGDRSYEQYF
CDR3nt: TGTGCCAGCAGCGTAGGGGACAGGTCCTACGAGCAGTACTTC

j_gene: TRBJ2-2
d_gene: TRBD2
v_gene: TRBV6-6
abundance: -
CDR3aa: CASKDGRGTGELFF
CDR3nt: TGTGCCAGCAAGGACGGGAGGGGAACCGGGGAGCTGTTTTTT

j_gene: TRBJ1-2
d_gene: TRBD1
v_gene: TRBV2
abundance: -
CDR3aa: CASSENSGGYGYTF
CDR3nt: TGTGCCAGCAGTGAGAATTCAGGGGGCTATGGCTACACCTTC

j_gene: TRBJ1-2
d_gene: TRBD1
v_gene: TRBV6-5
abundance: -
CDR3aa: CASRGTAGYTF
CDR3nt: TGTGCCAGCAGGGGGACAGCCGGCTACACCTTC

j_gene: TRBJ1-2
d_gene: -
v_gene: TRBV29-1
abundance: once
CDR3aa: CSVSTSGVSGYTF
CDR3nt: TGCAGCGTCAGCACATCGGGTGTTTCTGGCTACACCTTC

j_gene: TRBJ1-6
d_gene: -
v_gene: TRBV6-5
abundance: -
CDR3aa: CASSYLGQGGNSPLHF
CDR3nt: TGTGCCAGCAGTTACCTGGGGCAGGGAGGGAATTCACCCCTCCACTTT

j_gene: TRBJ2-3
d_gene: -
v_gene: TRBV19
abundance: -
CDR3aa: CASSPTGGDTQYF
CDR3nt: TGTGCCAGTAGTCCGACCGGGGGAGATACGCAGTATTTT

j_gene: TRBJ1-2
d_gene: -
v_gene: TRBV4-1
abundance: -
CDR3aa: CASSQVIRGGLSYGYTF
CDR3nt: TGCGCCAGCAGCCAAGTAATTCGGGGGGGCTTATCCTATGGCTACACCTTC

j_gene: TRBJ1-1
d_gene: -
v_gene: TRBV4-3
abundance: -
CDR3aa: CASSGDRYTEAFF
CDR3nt: TGCGCCAGCAGCGGAGACAGGTACACTGAAGCTTTCTTT

j_gene: TRBJ2-6
d_gene: -
v_gene: TRBV7-2
abundance: once
CDR3aa: CASSFDSLDSGANVLTF
CDR3nt: TGTGCCAGCAGCTTTGACAGCCTAGACTCTGGGGCCAACGTCCTGACTTTC

j_gene: TRBJ1-2
d_gene: TRBD1
v_gene: TRBV24-1
abundance: -
CDR3aa: CATSDHGGQGGYGYTF
CDR3nt: TGTGCCACCAGTGATCACGGCGGACAGGGGGGATATGGCTACACCTTC

j_gene: TRBJ1-1
d_gene: -
v_gene: TRBV4-2
abundance: -
CDR3aa: CASSQEGGRGEGFF
CDR3nt: TGTGCCAGCAGCCAAGAAGGGGGAAGGGGTGAGGGTTTCTTT

j_gene: TRBJ1-2
d_gene: -
v_gene: TRBV7-2
abundance: -
CDR3aa: CASTRGGTDDYGYTF
CDR3nt: TGTGCCAGCACCCGGGGGGGGACCGACGACTATGGCTACACCTTC

j_gene: TRBJ2-7
d_gene: -
v_gene: TRBV7-9
abundance: -
CDR3aa: CASSNRLGYEQYF
CDR3nt: TGTGCCAGCAGCAATCGACTAGGCTACGAGCAGTACTTC

j_gene: TRBJ2-7
d_gene: -
v_gene: TRBV15
abundance: -
CDR3aa: CATSSRQSYEQYF
CDR3nt: TGTGCCACCAGCAGCCGACAGTCCTACGAGCAGTACTTC

j_gene: TRBJ1-5
d_gene: -
v_gene: TRBV12-3/TRBV12-4
abundance: -
CDR3aa: CASRYTGNQPQHF
CDR3nt: TGTGCCAGCAGGTATACAGGTAATCAGCCCCAGCATTTT

j_gene: TRBJ1-2
d_gene: -
v_gene: TRBV29-1
abundance: many
CDR3aa: CSVVTKDTANYGYTF
CDR3nt: TGCAGCGTTGTAACAAAGGACACCGCTAACTATGGCTACACCTTC

j_gene: TRBJ2-1
d_gene: TRBD1
v_gene: TRBV14
abundance: -
CDR3aa: CASSQARTGDNEQFF
CDR3nt: TGTGCCAGCAGCCAAGCCCGGACAGGGGACAATGAGCAGTTCTTC

j_gene: TRBJ2-7
d_gene: TRBD2
v_gene: TRBV19
abundance: -
CDR3aa: CASSIGRGLAEDYEQYF
CDR3nt: TGTGCCAGTAGTATTGGTAGGGGACTAGCGGAGGACTACGAGCAGTACTTC

j_gene: TRBJ1-4
d_gene: -
v_gene: TRBV6-5
abundance: -
CDR3aa: CASKNNNEKLFF
CDR3nt: TGTGCCAGCAAGAACAACAATGAAAAACTGTTTTTT

j_gene: TRBJ1-2
d_gene: TRBD1
v_gene: TRBV7-2
abundance: -
CDR3aa: CASSPDREQNYGYTF
CDR3nt: TGTGCCAGCAGCCCCGACAGGGAGCAGAACTATGGCTACACCTTC

j_gene: TRBJ2-5
d_gene: -
v_gene: TRBV10-2
abundance: -
CDR3aa: CASSEPPGETQYF
CDR3nt: TGCGCCAGCAGTGAGCCTCCAGGAGAGACCCAGTACTTC

j_gene: TRBJ1-4
d_gene: TRBD1
v_gene: TRBV5-5
abundance: -
CDR3aa: CASSIQGDTNEKLFF
CDR3nt: TGTGCCAGCAGCATACAGGGGGATACTAATGAAAAACTGTTTTTT

j_gene: TRBJ1-1
d_gene: TRBD1
v_gene: TRBV19
abundance: -
CDR3aa: CASTNVGTGLLNTEAFF
CDR3nt: TGTGCCAGTACCAACGTTGGGACAGGGCTTTTGAACACTGAAGCTTTCTTT

j_gene: TRBJ2-7
d_gene: -
v_gene: TRBV7-2
abundance: -
CDR3aa: CASSLAPAAPLRGQSYEQYF
CDR3nt: TGTGCCAGCAGCTTAGCCCCGGCGGCTCCCCTCAGGGGACAAAGCTACGAGCAGTACTTC